This T cell receptor (beta chain) appears in the sequencing data of a study of T cell repertoires in cytomegalovirus infection. Study-wide context: Public TCR beta signatures provided an indication of both CMV infection and a matching HLA type. The study's findings and limits: Ex vivo, HLA-C-restricted CMV-specific TCR beta clonotypes prevailed over the rest of the response.

As concerns this clonotype: The antigen remains undetermined.

The V and J ends lost 1 base and 0 bases, in that order; junction bases with no gene match: 6. This CDR3 spans 18 amino acids. CDR1 LGHDT and CDR2 YNNKEL come from the germline V gene (reference sequence). Using its own MiXCR run on the reads, TCRdb lists one record per CDR3 protein. There are 95,000 to 120,000 distinct CDR3 sequences in the sample; roughly 30% occur only once, and 41% lies in the top ten. The TCR originated in a human donor in good health (CMV status not recorded). Some clones in this sample may be carry-over from other donors' samples. Sequencing was performed on CD8+ T cells from cultured PBMCs, taken from culture after CMV antigen stimulation. This chain links TRBV3-1 with TRBJ2-3, with 11 positions matching TRBD2. The CDR3 protein is CASSQVAGGYTSTDTQYF. CDR3 DNA sequence: TGTGCCAGCAGCCAAGTAGCGGGGGGGTACACTAGCACAGATACGCAGTATTTT.